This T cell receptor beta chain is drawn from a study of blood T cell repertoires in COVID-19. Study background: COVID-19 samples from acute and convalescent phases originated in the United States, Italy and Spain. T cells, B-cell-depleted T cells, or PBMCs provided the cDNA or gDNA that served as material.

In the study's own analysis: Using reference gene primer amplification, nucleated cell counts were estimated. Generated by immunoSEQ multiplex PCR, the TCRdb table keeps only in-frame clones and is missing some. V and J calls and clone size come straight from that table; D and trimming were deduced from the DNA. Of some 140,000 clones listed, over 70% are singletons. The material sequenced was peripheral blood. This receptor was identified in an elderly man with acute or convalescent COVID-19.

Written as DNA, the CDR3 is TGTGCCAGTCGACAGGAAGCCTTCTCTGGAAACACCATATATTTT. This codes for CASRQEAFSGNTIYF. V and J are TRBV19 and TRBJ1-3; TRBD1 might be the D (6 bases). With 8 bases removed from V and 0 bases from J, the gap between germline ends came to 14 bases. CDR3 length: 15 residues. Germline CDR1 LNHDA, CDR2 SQIVND (reference sequence).